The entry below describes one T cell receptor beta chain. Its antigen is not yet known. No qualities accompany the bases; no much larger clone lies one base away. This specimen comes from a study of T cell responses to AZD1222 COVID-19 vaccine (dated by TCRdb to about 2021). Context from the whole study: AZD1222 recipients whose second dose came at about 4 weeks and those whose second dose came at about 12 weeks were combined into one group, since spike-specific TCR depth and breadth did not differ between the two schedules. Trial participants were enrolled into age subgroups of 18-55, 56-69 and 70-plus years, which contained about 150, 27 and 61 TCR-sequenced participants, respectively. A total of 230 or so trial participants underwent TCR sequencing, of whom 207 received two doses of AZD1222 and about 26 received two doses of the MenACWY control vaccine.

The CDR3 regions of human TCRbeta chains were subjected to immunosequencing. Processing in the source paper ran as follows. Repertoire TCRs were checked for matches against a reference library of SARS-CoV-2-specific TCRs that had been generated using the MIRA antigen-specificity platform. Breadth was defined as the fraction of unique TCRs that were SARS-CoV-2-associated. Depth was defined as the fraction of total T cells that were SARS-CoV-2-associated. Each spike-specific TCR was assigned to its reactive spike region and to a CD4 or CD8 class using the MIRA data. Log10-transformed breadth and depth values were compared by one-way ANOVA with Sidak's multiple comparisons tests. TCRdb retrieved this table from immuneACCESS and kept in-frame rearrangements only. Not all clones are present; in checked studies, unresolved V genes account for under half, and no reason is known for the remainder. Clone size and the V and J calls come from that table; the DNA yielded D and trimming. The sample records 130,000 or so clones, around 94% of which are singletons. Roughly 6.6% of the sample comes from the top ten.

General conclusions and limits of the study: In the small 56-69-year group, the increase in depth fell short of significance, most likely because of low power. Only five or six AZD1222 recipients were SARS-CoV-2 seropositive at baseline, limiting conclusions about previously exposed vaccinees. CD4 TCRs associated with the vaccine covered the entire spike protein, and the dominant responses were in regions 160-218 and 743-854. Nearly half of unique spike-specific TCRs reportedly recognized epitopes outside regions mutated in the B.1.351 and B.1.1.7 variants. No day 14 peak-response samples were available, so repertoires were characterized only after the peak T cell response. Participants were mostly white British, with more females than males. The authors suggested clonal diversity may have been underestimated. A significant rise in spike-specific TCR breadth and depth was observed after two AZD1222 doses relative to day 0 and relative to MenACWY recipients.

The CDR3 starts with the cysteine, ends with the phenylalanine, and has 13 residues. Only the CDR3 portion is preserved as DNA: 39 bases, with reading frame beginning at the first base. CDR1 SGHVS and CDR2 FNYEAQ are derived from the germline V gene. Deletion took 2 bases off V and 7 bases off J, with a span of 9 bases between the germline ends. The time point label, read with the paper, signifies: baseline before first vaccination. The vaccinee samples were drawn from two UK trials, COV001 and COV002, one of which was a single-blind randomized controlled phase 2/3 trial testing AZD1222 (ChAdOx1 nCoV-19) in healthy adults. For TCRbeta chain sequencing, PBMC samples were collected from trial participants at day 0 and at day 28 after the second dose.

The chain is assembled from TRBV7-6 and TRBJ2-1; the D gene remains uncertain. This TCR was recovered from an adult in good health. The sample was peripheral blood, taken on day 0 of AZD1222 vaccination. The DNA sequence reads TGTGCCAGCAGCTTAATCGTATCGAATGAGCAGTTCTTC. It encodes CASSLIVSNEQFF.